These T cell receptor beta chains were read from a single sample in a study of T cell responses to AZD1222 COVID-19 vaccine. Clones were read by immunoSEQ multiplex PCR, and TCRdb kept only the in-frame ones, dropping some. In the table there are roughly 180,000 clones, about 87% of which are singletons. Specimen: peripheral blood, collected on day 0 of MenACWY control vaccination. Source of these receptors: an adult in good health. Each CDR3 is given with its conserved first and last residue. Each record gives: V gene, J gene, D gene, CDR3 DNA, CDR3 protein. D genes are given only for firm matches.

TRBV19	TRBJ1-1	-	TGTGCCAGTAGTCCAGAGGGCTCCACTGAAGCTTTCTTT	CASSPEGSTEAFF
TRBV9	TRBJ2-1	-	TGTGCCAGCAGCTTTACGGGGGACTCCTACAATGAGCAGTTCTTC	CASSFTGDSYNEQFF
TRBV19	TRBJ2-7	TRBD1	TGTGCCAGTAGTGGCCCCGGGACAGGAGTCTACGAGCAGTACTTC	CASSGPGTGVYEQYF
TRBV5-1	TRBJ2-7	TRBD1	TGCGCCAGCAGCCCGGTACCGGACAGGACAACCTACGAGCAGTACTTC	CASSPVPDRTTYEQYF
TRBV6-8	TRBJ1-5	-	TGTGCCAGCAGCAAGAACGGAGGTGGGTGTTTTCAGCCCCAGCATTTT	CASSKNGGGCFQPQHF
TRBV11-1	TRBJ2-7	-	TGTGCCAGCAGCTTAGCCCGGAAAACTGACTACGAGCAGTACTTC	CASSLARKTDYEQYF
TRBV28	TRBJ1-3	-	TGTGCCAGCAGTGCACAGGGAAACACCATATATTTT	CASSAQGNTIYF
TRBV7-8	TRBJ2-7	TRBD1	TGTGCCAGCAGCTTAGCGGGACAGGGTACCTACGAGCAGTACTTC	CASSLAGQGTYEQYF
TRBV5-4	TRBJ1-3	TRBD1	TGTGCCAGCAGCAGGGGACAGGGGGCAACTGGAAACACCATATATTTT	CASSRGQGATGNTIYF
TRBV19	TRBJ1-2	TRBD1	TGTGCCAGTAACCGACAGGGGGGCAACTATGGCTACACCTTC	CASNRQGGNYGYTF
TRBV6-6	TRBJ1-1	-	TGTGCCAGCAGTTACCTAGACATGAACACTGAAGCTTTCTTT	CASSYLDMNTEAFF
TRBV2	TRBJ2-7	TRBD1	TGTGCCAGCAGGAACCCGGACAGGCCCATATACGAGCAGTACTTC	CASRNPDRPIYEQYF
TRBV7-9	TRBJ1-6	-	TGTGCCAGCAGCTCGGGGGGTGGCTCACCCCTCCACTTT	CASSSGGGSPLHF
TRBV2	TRBJ1-1	-	TGTGCCAGCAGTGAAGCGCATGGAGAGAACACTGAAGCTTTCTTT	CASSEAHGENTEAFF
TRBV7-9	TRBJ1-6	-	TGTGCCAGCAGCTTATCCCAGGCCTATAATTCACCCCTCCACTTT	CASSLSQAYNSPLHF
TRBV29-1	TRBJ1-5	TRBD1	TGCAGCGGATTTTCGGGACAGAATAGCAATCAGCCCCAGCATTTT	CSGFSGQNSNQPQHF
TRBV6-5	TRBJ1-4	-	TGTGCCACAGCCGAATCGGGGATAGATGAAAAACTGTTTTTT	CATAESGIDEKLFF
TRBV15	TRBJ2-3	TRBD2	TGTGCCACCAGCAGAGAGTCGGGAGGGTCAGATACGCAGTATTTT	CATSRESGGSDTQYF
TRBV6-2/TRBV6-3	TRBJ2-7	-	TGTGCCAGCAGCCCCAGCTCCTACGAGCAGTACTTC	CASSPSSYEQYF
TRBV7-3	TRBJ2-1	-	TGTGCCAGCAGCTTAAAGGGGTACGCGGGGCAATACAATGAGCAGTTCTTC	CASSLKGYAGQYNEQFF
TRBV18	TRBJ2-7	TRBD1	TGTGCCAGCTCACCTCGGACAGGGGGCTACGAGCAGTACTTC	CASSPRTGGYEQYF
TRBV6-1	TRBJ2-7	TRBD1	TGTGCCAGCAGTGAGGCAGGGGGCGACTCCTACGAGCAGTACTTC	CASSEAGGDSYEQYF
TRBV25-1	TRBJ1-2	TRBD1	TGTGCCGAAGGTACGAGGACAGGGGACACCGGCTACACCTTC	CAEGTRTGDTGYTF